Included here is one T cell receptor beta chain sequence, with context. The target of this receptor is not known. No base quality information exists; no much larger clone differs at one position. The High Capacity cDNA Reverse Transcription Kit was used to reverse transcribe all of the isolated RNA, meaning that expressed TCRB transcripts were what got sequenced. Deep immunoSEQ sequencing was performed on naive, central memory and regulatory T cell samples, with an average of approximately 4 million total reads per sample. Sorted cells were lysed in RLT buffer, and RNA was extracted using DNase-treated RNeasy Micro or Mini kits according to cell number. Each cell subset was processed on its own to prevent cross-contamination, while patient and healthy donor samples were processed together. The immunoSEQ multiplex PCR was used to amplify TCRB sequences from cDNA, generating 87-bp fragments that spanned the CDR3 region. Sequencing of the amplicons was done on the Illumina HiSeq platform. As for the original processing: PCR bias was corrected computationally using synthetic template baselines, and reads within Hamming distance 2 were collapsed, with unmergeable singletons discarded. Reads were aligned against IMGT so that V, D and J genes, CDR3 length and insertions or deletions at six rearrangement sites could be assigned. Clonotype counts were normalized to sorted cell number within each subset before computing true diversity and Gini coefficients with the tcR R package. Repertoire sharing was quantified using the overlap coefficient calculated on TCRB nucleotide sequences. Out-of-frame TCRB sequences from naive cells were analyzed as a proxy for the pre-selection repertoire. The immuneACCESS repertoire file appears here via TCRdb, limited to in-frame rearrangements. These files lack a portion of the clones; in checked studies, under half of the deficit traces to unresolved V genes, and the cause of the others is not known. Clonal size and the V and J genes are those of that table, whereas D and trimming came from the DNA. The sample contains about 330,000 clones, 11% of them found a single time. The ten most abundant clones make up over 0.015% of the sample.

The CDR1 and CDR2 encoded by the germline V gene (reference sequence) are LNHDA and SQIVND. V and J are truncated by 0 bases and 0 bases respectively, leaving an intervening sequence of 7 bases. The CDR3 measures 15 amino acids from cysteine to phenylalanine. Of the read, only the CDR3 DNA is kept; its 45 bases are in frame from base 1. The sample is drawn from a study of beta chain features in type 1 diabetes (dated 2018 in TCRdb). Study-wide context: Mean age, gender distribution, total cell number and subset yield were not different between patients and healthy donors. A total of 85 million to 140 million sorted cells were examined across all samples, and the number of cells per subset was strongly correlated with RNA yield. In the study, TCRB repertoires of sorted circulating CD4+ T cell subsets from recently diagnosed type 1 diabetes patients were compared with those of matched healthy donors. Regulatory and stem cell-like memory subsets were isolated from only 8 patients and about eight healthy donors, whereas naive and central memory subsets came from all 30 or so donors.

What the research found in general, with its limitations: Only small numbers of individuals were included in the HLA sub-analyses, which left unresolved whether HLA type had any influence on TCRB rearrangement. Patients with type 1 diabetes made fewer insertions and deleted more nucleotides at VDJ recombination sites, implying thymic rearrangement abnormalities. PCR may preferentially amplify shorter templates, but because patient and control samples were amplified and corrected together, any resulting skew would affect both groups equally. Naive, central memory and regulatory TCRB repertoires appeared more similar among patients than among healthy donors. Because cDNA was sequenced instead of genomic DNA, activated cells with high expression could be over-represented, although the groups did not differ in activation or CD3 levels. A moderate but significant shortening of TCRB CDR3 length was observed in type 1 diabetes patients in all four CD4+ subsets.

A single peripheral blood draw of about 116 mL on average was collected from each donor into heparinised tubes. Using a panel that included CD45RO, CCR7, CD25, CD127, CD95 and CD27, naive, central memory, regulatory and stem cell-like memory CD4+ T cells were sorted on a BD FACSAria II. A purity above 98% was achieved for all sorted populations. PBMCs were separated immediately by Lymphoprep density gradient centrifugation and were stained directly, without being cultured. Samples were stained and sorted in pairs, with one healthy donor and one patient per experiment, so that batch effects were minimized.

The TCR sequence derives from a woman in her 30s in good health. Sequencing input: naive CD4+ T cells from blood. Interpreted using the paper, the cell subset or site label stands for: true naive CD4+ T cells. The V gene is TRBV19 and the J gene is TRBJ2-3; there is no confident call for the D gene. DNA sequence: TGTGCCAGTAGTATAGATCCCATTAGCACAGATACGCAGTATTTT. Its amino acids are CASSIDPISTDTQYF.